This T cell receptor beta chain comes out of a study of memory CD8 T cells in hepatitis C reinfection. Study details: Reinfection meant HCV RNA positivity after two negatives ≥60 days apart.

Time point defined: peak reinfection, 3 to 8 weeks after reinfection detection. Sorted cells were sequenced directly ex vivo without any in vitro expansion. The data were produced by immunoSEQ multiplex PCR, yet TCRdb's version contains in-frame clones alone and is incomplete. The sample has about 45,000 clones, roughly 90% seen once. V gave up 4 bases and J gave up 4 bases; unmatched junction bases: 11. The CDR3 loop spans 16 amino acids. The receptor comes from a man between 18 and 35 years old with hepatitis C virus infection. The V call is TRBV5-3, the J call TRBJ2-7; 10 positions match TRBD1. TRBV5-3 is an ORF for which the function is uncertain. The sequencing sample was made of naive CD8+ T cells sorted from blood. The CDR3 DNA is TGTGCCAGAAGCACATCCCCGACAGGGGGCGCGTACGAGCAGTACGTC. It encodes CARSTSPTGGAYEQYV.